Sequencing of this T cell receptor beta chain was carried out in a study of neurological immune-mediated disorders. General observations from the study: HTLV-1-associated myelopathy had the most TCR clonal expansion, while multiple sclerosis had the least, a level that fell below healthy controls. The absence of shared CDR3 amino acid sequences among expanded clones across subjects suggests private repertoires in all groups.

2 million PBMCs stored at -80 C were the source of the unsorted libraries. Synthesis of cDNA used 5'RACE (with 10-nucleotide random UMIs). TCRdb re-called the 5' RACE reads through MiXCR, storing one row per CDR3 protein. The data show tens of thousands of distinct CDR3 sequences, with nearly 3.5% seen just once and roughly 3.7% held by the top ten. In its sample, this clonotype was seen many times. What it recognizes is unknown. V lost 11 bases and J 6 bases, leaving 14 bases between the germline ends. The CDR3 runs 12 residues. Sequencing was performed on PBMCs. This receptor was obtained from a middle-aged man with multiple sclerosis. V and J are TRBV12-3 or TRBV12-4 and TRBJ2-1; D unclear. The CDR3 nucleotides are TGTGCCGTTCAAGCTGCTGGCAATGAGCAGTTCTTC. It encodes CAVQAAGNEQFF.